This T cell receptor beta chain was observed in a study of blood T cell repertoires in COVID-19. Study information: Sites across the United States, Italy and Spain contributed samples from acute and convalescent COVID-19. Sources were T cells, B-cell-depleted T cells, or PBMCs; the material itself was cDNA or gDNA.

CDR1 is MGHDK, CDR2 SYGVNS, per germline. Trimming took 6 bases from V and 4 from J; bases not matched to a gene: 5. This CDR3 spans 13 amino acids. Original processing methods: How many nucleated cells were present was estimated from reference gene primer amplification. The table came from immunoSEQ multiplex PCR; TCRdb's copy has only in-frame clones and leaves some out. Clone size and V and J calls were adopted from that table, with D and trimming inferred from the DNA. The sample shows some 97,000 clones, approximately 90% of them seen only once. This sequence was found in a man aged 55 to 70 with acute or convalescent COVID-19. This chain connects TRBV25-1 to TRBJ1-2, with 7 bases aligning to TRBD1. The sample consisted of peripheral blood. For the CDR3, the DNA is TGTGCCAGCAGCACAGGGGCCGCCTATGGCTACACCTTC. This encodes CASSTGAAYGYTF.